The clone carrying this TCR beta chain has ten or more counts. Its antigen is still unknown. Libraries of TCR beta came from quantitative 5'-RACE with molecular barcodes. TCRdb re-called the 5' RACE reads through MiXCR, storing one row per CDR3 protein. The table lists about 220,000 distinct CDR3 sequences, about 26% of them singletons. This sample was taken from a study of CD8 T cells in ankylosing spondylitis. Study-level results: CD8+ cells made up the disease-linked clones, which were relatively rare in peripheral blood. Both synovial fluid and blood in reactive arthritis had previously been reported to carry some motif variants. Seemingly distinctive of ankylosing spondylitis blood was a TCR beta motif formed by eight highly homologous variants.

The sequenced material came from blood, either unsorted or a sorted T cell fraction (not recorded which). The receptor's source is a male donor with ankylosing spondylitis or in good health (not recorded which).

The CDR3 nucleotides are TGTGCCATCAGTCCGGGACAGGGAGAGACCCAGTACTTC. Its protein product is CAISPGQGETQYF. The rearrangement joins TRBV10-3 to TRBJ2-5; 9 bases are shared with TRBD1. The CDR3 extends over 13 amino acids. V lost 5 bases to trimming and J lost 4 bases; unmatched junction nucleotides: 2. The germline V gene encodes CDR1 ENHRY and CDR2 SYGVKD.